These 6 T cell receptor beta chains originate from one sample sequenced in a study of cytomegalovirus exposure and HLA in healthy donors (dated by TCRdb to 2017 to 2019). Libraries were prepared through the immunoSEQ multiplex PCR assay. For the multiplex PCR, a mixture combining 60 forward primers for TCR Vbeta segments and 13 reverse primers for TCR Jbeta segments was used. TCRdb took over this immuneACCESS table, retaining in-frame rearrangements with V and J assigned. Such tables are incomplete; in checked studies, under half of the missing clones stem from an unresolved V gene, and the remainder is unexplained. The table for this sample lists about 130,000 clones; 65% to 85% of them were counted only once. Of the sample, about 6.5% falls within the top ten clones. The sample consisted of PBMCs. These receptors were taken from a man aged 30-40 years in good health and CMV-seronegative.

J is TRBJ1-2 and V is TRBV2; D perhaps matches TRBD1 (5 bases). The germline V gene has CDR1 SNHLY and CDR2 FYNNEI. The CDR3 contains 12 residues. V was cut by 8 bases and J by 8 bases, with 15 bases left in between. The CDR3 nucleotides read TGTGCCAGCCAAGCAGGGAATGGAGGCTACACCTTC. Its translation is CASQAGNGGYTF.

The chain uses TRBV29-1 and TRBJ2-1; TRBD2 aligns across 16 bases. This CDR3 is built from 18 residues. The V gene's germline CDR1 is SQVTM and CDR2 ANQGSEA. Germline trimming cut 3 bases from V and 0 bases from J; bases unmatched to any gene: 5. The CDR3 DNA reads TGCAGCGTTGATGGGACTAGCGGGAGGGAAATCTCCTACAATGAGCAGTTCTTC. This translates into CSVDGTSGREISYNEQFF.

V is TRBV7-2 and J is TRBJ2-3, with a tentative D call TRBD2 (6 bases). The germline V and J ends were trimmed by 5 bases and 0 bases, with 9 bases remaining between them. The germline V gene encodes CDR1 SGHTA and CDR2 FQGNSA. The CDR3 sequence is 14 residues long. The CDR3 sequence is CASSPGGSTDTQYF. As DNA, the CDR3 is TGTGCCAGCAGCCCAGGAGGGAGCACAGATACGCAGTATTTT.

The V gene is TRBV15, the J gene TRBJ1-5, with a possible D match to TRBD1 (6 bases). Germline values: CDR1 LNHNV, CDR2 YYDKDF (reference sequence). V lost 2 bases and J lost 1, with 9 bases in between. The CDR3 covers 15 residues. The CDR3 reads CATSRYRESNQPQHF. CDR3 in DNA: TGTGCCACCAGCAGATACAGGGAGAGCAATCAGCCCCAGCATTTT. The full variable domain, in which reference TRBV15 and TRBJ1-5 provide the parts outside the CDR3, is DAMVIQNPRYQVTQFGKPVTLSCSQTLNHNVMYWYQQKSSQAPKLLFHYYDKDFNNEADTPDNFQSRRPNTSFCFLDIRSPGLGDTAMYLCATSRYRESNQPQHFGDGTRLSIL.

This chain links TRBV10-1 with TRBJ2-4; 8 bases are a match to TRBD2. The CDR3 totals 16 residues. With V trimmed by 1 base and J by 3 bases, 5 bases remained unmatched. Per the germline V gene, CDR1 is WNHNN and CDR2 is SYGVQD (reference sequence). The CDR3 here is CASSEWPAGDKNIQYF. CDR3 in DNA: TGCGCCAGCAGTGAGTGGCCAGCGGGGGACAAAAACATTCAGTACTTC.

The V gene is TRBV9, the J gene TRBJ2-1, with 8 bases that match TRBD2. V shed 3 bases, J shed 8 bases, and the junction held 4 bases outside the gene matches. This CDR3 has 13 residues. CDR1 and CDR2 (germline): SGDLS, YYNGEE. The CDR3 spells CASSAGGRDEQFF. As DNA, the CDR3 is TGTGCCAGCAGCGCGGGGGGGAGGGATGAGCAGTTCTTC. The full variable domain, completed using reference TRBV9 and TRBJ2-1, is DSGVTQTPKHLITATGQRVTLRCSPRSGDLSVYWYQQSLDQGLQFLIQYYNGEERAKGNILERFSAQQFPDLHSELNLSSLELGDSALYFCASSAGGRDEQFFGPGTRLTVL.